Many counts were recorded for the clone carrying this T cell receptor (beta chain). CDR1 is SGHVS and CDR2 is FNYEAQ in the germline V gene. The CDR3 extends over 19 amino acids. Losses at the gene ends were 2 bases for V and 6 bases for J; bases not matched to a gene: 16. This sample is part of a study of regulatory T cells in long-lasting Graves disease. Combining iRepertoire HTBI primers with Arm-PCR of CDR3 regions, the authors built TCR beta libraries. Each CDR3 protein gets one entry after TCRdb re-called the multiplex PCR reads with MiXCR. The sample contains about 560,000 distinct CDR3 sequences, 15% to 20% of which appear only once. This sample's time point: newly diagnosed GD, antithyroid drugs for less than 3 months. The TCR library was prepared using RNA isolated from PBMCs. These data also formed part of another study, on T cells in Graves' hyperthyroidism and ophthalmopathy. That work contributes: Patients were aged 18 to 65, had disease duration under 2 months, and had newly diagnosed hyperthyroidism. Carried out on the TCR CDR3, a first-round RT-PCR used the HTBI primer set. Expanded thyroid clonotypes (above 0.001) were mostly also found in blood.

The sample was peripheral blood mononuclear cells (PBMCs), taken at new diagnosis, from a patient treated with antithyroid drugs. The rearrangement uses TRBV7-6 and TRBJ2-7, with 13 bases fitting TRBD2. This clonotype was obtained from a man between 18 and 29 years old with Graves disease. Here the CDR3 DNA reads TGTGCCAGCAGCTTACCACCGATCTGGACTAGCGGGAGCATCTGCGAGCAGTACTTC. It yields the protein CASSLPPIWTSGSICEQYF.